A selection of T cell receptor beta chains follows, all from one sample in a study of T cell responses to AZD1222 COVID-19 vaccine. Clones were sequenced by immunoSEQ multiplex PCR, and TCRdb holds only the in-frame ones, with some missing. The data contain 70,000 or so clones, roughly 85% of them singletons. This material consisted of peripheral blood, taken 28 days after the second AZD1222 dose. Receptor source: an adult who received the AZD1222 COVID-19 vaccine. Both conserved end residues are part of each CDR3. A D gene is named only where the DNA matches it firmly. A row's size may be missing; if present it is once, few, many or a size class.

TRBJ2-7	.	.	TRBV27	CASSQSRNYEQYF	TGTGCCAGCAGTCAGAGCAGAAATTACGAGCAGTACTTC
TRBJ1-3	few	.	TRBV5-1	CASSLDGPGGNTIYF	TGCGCCAGCAGCTTGGATGGGCCAGGAGGAAACACCATATATTTT
TRBJ2-7	few	.	TRBV10-3	CAISDRGAVYEQYF	TGTGCCATCAGTGATCGGGGGGCGGTTTACGAGCAGTACTTC
TRBJ2-2	.	.	TRBV11-1	CASTGRNTGELFF	TGTGCCAGCACCGGGCGGAACACCGGGGAGCTGTTTTTT
TRBJ2-1	.	.	TRBV10-3	CAMGGAGENNEQFF	TGTGCCATGGGTGGGGCAGGGGAGAACAATGAGCAGTTCTTC
TRBJ1-6	.	.	TRBV5-1	CASSLDGWNSPLHF	TGCGCCAGCAGCTTGGATGGATGGAATTCACCCCTCCACTTT
TRBJ1-2	.	.	TRBV18	CASSPGGNYGYTF	TGTGCCAGCTCACCAGGAGGGAACTATGGCTACACCTTC
TRBJ1-5	.	.	TRBV5-6	CASSFGDSPDQPQHF	TGTGCCAGCAGTTTTGGAGACAGCCCTGATCAGCCCCAGCATTTT
TRBJ2-7	.	.	TRBV5-1	CASSLYSGPYEQYF	TGCGCCAGCAGCTTGTACAGCGGGCCCTACGAGCAGTACTTC
TRBJ2-7	once	.	TRBV7-9	CASSLGPDSYEQYF	TGTGCCAGCAGCTTAGGGCCTGACAGCTACGAGCAGTACTTC
TRBJ2-7	.	TRBD2	TRBV3-1/TRBV3-2	CASSRTSGLSYEQYF	TGTGCCAGCAGCCGAACTAGCGGGCTCTCCTACGAGCAGTACTTC
TRBJ1-6	.	TRBD1	TRBV18	CASSRDSNNSPLHF	TGTGCCAGCTCAAGGGACAGTAATAATTCACCCCTCCACTTT
TRBJ2-2	.	.	TRBV6-5	CASTTSPNTGELFF	TGTGCCAGCACGACAAGCCCGAACACCGGGGAGCTGTTTTTT
TRBJ1-1	.	.	TRBV29-1	CSVLRQGGTEAFF	TGCAGCGTCCTAAGGCAGGGAGGCACTGAAGCTTTCTTT
TRBJ1-1	.	.	TRBV30	CAWSPGTRAFF	TGTGCCTGGAGTCCTGGGACAAGGGCTTTCTTT
TRBJ2-1	.	.	TRBV11-3	CASSPLGGTGNEQFF	TGTGCCAGCAGTCCCCTCGGAGGGACGGGGAATGAGCAGTTCTTC
TRBJ1-2	.	.	TRBV10-2	CASSERQRGYGYTF	TGCGCCAGCAGTGAGAGACAGAGGGGCTATGGCTACACCTTC
TRBJ1-5	.	.	TRBV7-8	CASSATDQPQHF	TGTGCCAGCAGCGCGACAGATCAGCCCCAGCATTTT
TRBJ2-2	.	TRBD2	TRBV9	CASSPSGGTTGELFF	TGTGCCAGCAGCCCTAGCGGGGGGACTACCGGGGAGCTGTTTTTT
TRBJ2-3	.	TRBD2	TRBV25-1	CASSGPGGTRVNTQYF	TGTGCCAGCAGTGGACCGGGAGGGACTCGGGTGAATACGCAGTATTTT
TRBJ2-7	few	.	TRBV27	CASSFRGHEQYF	TGTGCCAGCAGTTTTCGGGGACACGAGCAGTACTTC
TRBJ2-2	.	.	TRBV7-6	CASSLGLELFF	TGTGCCAGCAGCTTAGGGTTGGAGCTGTTTTTT
TRBJ2-4	.	.	TRBV7-2	CASSLGAIQYF	TGTGCCAGCAGCTTAGGTGCCATTCAGTACTTC
TRBJ2-2	.	.	TRBV11-3	CASSLGTETGELFF	TGTGCCAGCAGCTTAGGAACTGAAACCGGGGAGCTGTTTTTT
TRBJ1-1	.	TRBD1	TRBV7-9	CASTRDRGLLTEAFF	TGTGCCAGCACCCGGGACAGGGGGCTTCTCACTGAAGCTTTCTTT
TRBJ2-1	.	TRBD2	TRBV12-3/TRBV12-4	CASRLAGGEQFF	TGTGCCAGCAGACTAGCGGGAGGAGAGCAGTTCTTC
TRBJ2-7	many	TRBD2	TRBV6-1	CASSELAGTSYEQYF	TGTGCCAGCAGTGAACTAGCGGGAACCTCCTACGAGCAGTACTTC
TRBJ2-2	.	.	TRBV14	CASRTGTNTGELFF	TGTGCCAGTCGGACCGGGACTAACACCGGGGAGCTGTTTTTT
TRBJ1-2	.	TRBD1	TRBV7-9	CASSLGSRTGDTF	TGTGCCAGCAGCTTAGGGTCTCGGACAGGGGACACCTTC
TRBJ1-2	.	.	TRBV10-3	CAISSGEAAYGYTF	TGTGCCATCAGCTCCGGGGAGGCCGCCTATGGCTACACCTTC
TRBJ1-2	few	.	TRBV6-5	CASSLTGPSGYTF	TGTGCCAGCAGCCTCACAGGGCCCAGTGGCTACACCTTC
TRBJ2-1	many	.	TRBV7-8	CASISLGSEQFF	TGTGCCAGCATCTCGCTAGGGAGTGAGCAGTTCTTC
TRBJ1-2	once	.	TRBV9	CASSEEGRGDGYTF	TGTGCCAGCAGCGAAGAGGGGAGGGGTGATGGCTACACCTTC
TRBJ2-7	.	.	TRBV9	CASSVEGQGLEQYF	TGTGCCAGCAGCGTAGAGGGGCAGGGCCTCGAGCAGTACTTC
TRBJ2-7	once	.	TRBV7-2	CASSLNQYEQYF	TGTGCCAGCAGCTTAAACCAGTACGAGCAGTACTTC
TRBJ2-1	.	.	TRBV6-5	CASSPGSSEQFF	TGTGCCAGCTCCCCCGGGAGCAGTGAGCAGTTCTTC
TRBJ2-4	.	.	TRBV5-1	CASSLVGMAKNIQYF	TGCGCCAGCAGCTTGGTGGGGATGGCCAAAAACATTCAGTACTTC
TRBJ2-1	.	TRBD2	TRBV7-8	CASSWYTSGGPREQFF	TGTGCCAGCAGCTGGTACACTAGCGGGGGCCCAAGAGAGCAGTTCTTC
TRBJ2-2	.	TRBD1	TRBV5-1	CASKTGGATGELFF	TGCGCCAGCAAGACAGGGGGCGCGACCGGGGAGCTGTTTTTT
TRBJ2-2	.	.	TRBV7-9	CASSLVPEELFF	TGTGCCAGCAGCTTAGTGCCGGAGGAGCTGTTTTTT
TRBJ2-7	.	.	TRBV7-7	CASSLGTGYEQYF	TGTGCTAGCAGCTTAGGGACGGGATACGAGCAGTACTTC
TRBJ1-3	few	.	TRBV6-1	CASSEVPRVGPGNTIYF	TGTGCCAGCAGTGAAGTCCCCAGGGTAGGGCCTGGAAACACCATATATTTT
TRBJ1-1	.	.	TRBV19	CASSRKMNTEAFF	TGTGCCAGTAGTCGGAAGATGAACACTGAAGCTTTCTTT
TRBJ2-7	.	TRBD2	TRBV4-1	CASSQQRELGYEQYF	TGCGCCAGCAGCCAACAGCGGGAGTTAGGATACGAGCAGTACTTC